These 17 T cell receptor beta chains share one sample of origin, sequenced in a study of resident and recirculating memory T cells in vitiligo. Clones were sequenced by immunoSEQ multiplex PCR, and TCRdb holds only the in-frame ones, with some missing. The data show fewer than 85,000 clones, 90% to 95% seen once. Input material: blood. All receptors derive from a male donor with vitiligo.

The J gene is TRBJ2-7, the V gene TRBV6-5; D is perhaps TRBD2 (6 bases). CDR1 and CDR2 (germline): MNHEY, SVGAGI. The CDR3 is 12 amino acids. V was trimmed by 6 bases and J by 3 bases, leaving 9 bases between them. The CDR3 protein is CASRTGLYEQYF. CDR3 DNA: TGTGCCAGCAGAACGGGACTCTACGAGCAGTACTTC.

J is TRBJ1-1 and V is TRBV9; 9 bases agree with TRBD1. V shed 4 bases, J shed 3 bases, and the junction held 4 bases outside the gene matches. Per germline, CDR1 SGDLS and CDR2 YYNGEE. This CDR3 comprises 14 residues. CDR3 loop: CASSLQGADTEAFF. As DNA, the CDR3 is TGTGCCAGCAGCCTACAGGGGGCGGACACTGAAGCTTTCTTT.

The rearrangement links TRBV19 to TRBJ2-2; the D is unclear. The CDR3 has 17 amino acids. Germline CDR1 reads LNHDA; CDR2 reads SQIVND (reference sequence). Trimming removed 7 bases from V and 0 bases from J, with 18 bases in between. CDR3 DNA: TGTGCCAGTATGACGCTAGTGGAGTCTGCGAACACCGGGGAGCTGTTTTTT. Its translation: CASMTLVESANTGELFF.

V and J are TRBV14 and TRBJ1-4; 8 bases align to TRBD1. Germline V gene lookup returns CDR1 SGHDN and CDR2 FVKESK. The V gene end was trimmed by 5 bases and the J gene end by 7 bases; junction bases not matched to a gene: 9. The CDR3 consists of 15 residues. The CDR3 DNA is TGTGCCAGCAGCTCGGTCAGGGGGCGAAGTGAAAAACTGTTTTTT. This gives the protein CASSSVRGRSEKLFF.

The CDR3 sequence: CASNPLDRVSGGYTF. CDR3 nucleotides: TGTGCCAGCAACCCTTTGGACAGGGTATCTGGGGGCTACACCTTC. This chain connects TRBV5-6 to TRBJ1-2; 8 nucleotides align to TRBD1. CDR3 size: 15 residues. The germline V gene encodes CDR1 SGHDT and CDR2 YYEEEE. Germline trimming cut 6 bases from V and 8 bases from J; bases unmatched to any gene: 15.

A single count supports this clone. CDR3 DNA: TGTGCCAGTAGTTCGACGGGGGGGCCCCTTGGGATCAATGAGCAGTTCTTC. It codes for CASSSTGGPLGINEQFF. The rearrangement links TRBV19 to TRBJ2-1; 8 bases are shared with TRBD2. Germline V gene data show CDR1 as LNHDA and CDR2 as SQIVND (reference sequence). The CDR3 is made up of 17 amino acids. The junction had 15 bases not matched to a gene; V was cut back by 5 bases and J by 6 bases.

This chain connects TRBV7-6 to TRBJ2-5; D is ambiguous. The CDR3 length is 12 residues. Germline V gene lookup returns CDR1 SGHVS and CDR2 FNYEAQ. The V end was cut by 3 bases, the J end by 1 base, with 3 bases between. The CDR3 DNA follows: TGTGCCAGCAGCTTTATCCAAGAGACCCAGTACTTC. It encodes CASSFIQETQYF.

V gene TRBV4-2 combines with J gene TRBJ2-1; 7 nucleotides line up with TRBD2. There are 17 residues in the CDR3. After removal of 3 bases from V and 1 base from J, the junction contained 9 bases not matched to a gene. Germline V gives CDR1 LGHNA, CDR2 YNFKEQ. DNA of the CDR3: TGTGCCAGCAGCCATGCCAACACGGGAGGATCCTACAATGAGCAGTTCTTC. Amino acid sequence: CASSHANTGGSYNEQFF.

This clone appeared a single time. V and J are TRBV27 and TRBJ2-1; possibly TRBD1 for D (6 bases). Germline assignment: CDR1 MNHEY and CDR2 SMNVEV (reference sequence). This CDR3 region has 15 residues. Trimming took off 5 bases at V and 7 bases at J, with 18 bases between the two ends. The CDR3 protein is CASSPTGTRWNEQFF. The CDR3 bases are TGTGCCAGCAGTCCAACCGGGACAAGATGGAATGAGCAGTTCTTC.

The J gene is TRBJ2-1, the V gene TRBV9; tentative D call: TRBD2 (5 bases). The CDR3 extends over 16 amino acids. Trimming cost V 0 bases and J 1 base, with 11 bases left between them. CDR1 is SGDLS and CDR2 is YYNGEE in the germline V gene. The CDR3 DNA follows: TGTGCCAGCAGCGTAGAGGGTGGGAGTTCCTACAATGAGCAGTTCTTC. Translated: CASSVEGGSSYNEQFF.

V and J are TRBV2 and TRBJ2-3, with a possible D match to TRBD1 (5 bases). The CDR3 is made up of 12 amino acids. The V gene lost 5 bases and the J gene lost 4 bases, with 7 bases spanning the gap. From germline, CDR1 is SNHLY and CDR2 FYNNEI. This chain's CDR3 is CASSSGPDTQYF. The CDR3 DNA is TGTGCCAGCAGTTCAGGGCCAGATACGCAGTATTTT.

This clone was picked up one time. The V call is TRBV4-3, the J call TRBJ2-7, with 8 bases matching TRBD2. CDR1 is LGHNA and CDR2 is YSLEER in the germline V gene. V trimming: 2 bases; J trimming: 0 bases; junction bases outside the gene matches: 3. The CDR3 sequence is 15 residues long. The CDR3 protein is CASSQTSGSSYEQYF. The CDR3 region has the DNA TGCGCCAGCAGCCAAACTAGCGGCAGCTCCTACGAGCAGTACTTC.

This rearrangement joins TRBV11-2 to TRBJ2-3, with TRBD2 as a possible D gene (7 bases). This CDR3 is 14 amino acids long. CDR1 and CDR2 from the germline V gene are SGHAT and FQNNGV. Trimming pared 10 bases from V and 8 bases from J, leaving 22 bases between. DNA for the CDR3: TGTGCCACCTTAGAACAGGGAGGGTTCGTTACGCAGTATTTT. Protein: CATLEQGGFVTQYF.

V is TRBV11-2 and J is TRBJ1-1; D is ambiguous. This CDR3 has 15 residues. The germline V gene has CDR1 SGHAT and CDR2 FQNNGV. V lost 5 bases and J 0 bases, leaving 13 bases between the germline ends. CDR3 protein: CASSPRGWLNTEAFF. The CDR3 DNA follows: TGTGCCAGCAGCCCCAGAGGGTGGTTGAACACTGAAGCTTTCTTT.

Note on this clone: The junction shows a germline mismatch at one end, possibly a read error. The J gene is TRBJ2-4, the V gene TRBV7-2; D not certain. This CDR3 comprises 13 residues. CDR1 SGHTA and CDR2 FQGNSA come from the germline V gene. The CDR3 region has the DNA TGTGCCAGCAGCCAAGAAGCCGAAAACATTCAGTACTTC. Residues: CASSQEAENIQYF.

The chain is built from TRBV7-3 and TRBJ2-1; 7 bases agree with TRBD1. Germline-derived CDR1 and CDR2 are SGHTA and FQGTGA. CDR3 length: 14 amino acids. V shed 5 bases, J shed 2 bases, and the junction held 3 bases outside the gene matches. Here the CDR3 DNA reads TGTGCCAGCAGCCCCCAGGGGGCCTACAATGAGCAGTTCTTC. This codes for CASSPQGAYNEQFF.

This clone was counted once. V gene TRBV6-5 combines with J gene TRBJ1-1; 8 nucleotides line up with TRBD1. The V and J ends lost 4 bases and 4 bases, in that order; junction bases with no gene match: 8. Germline assignment: CDR1 MNHEY and CDR2 SVGAGI. This CDR3 has 15 amino acids. CDR3 coding DNA: TGTGCCAGCAGTTTCGACAGGGGTGGGGGCACTGAAGCTTTCTTT. It encodes CASSFDRGGGTEAFF.